The 25 T cell receptor beta chains reported below all come from one sample, sequenced in a study of T-cell reconstitution after alpha-beta-depleted transplantation in children. Unique molecular identifiers were incorporated into the prepared TCRbeta library. A single record per CDR3 protein comes from TCRdb applying MiXCR to the PCR reads. The sample shows hundreds of thousands of distinct CDR3 sequences, about 33% of them seen only once. The source material was PBMCs from the stem cell graft donor, sampled from the stem cell graft. The origin of the receptors is a human donor who donated a stem cell graft to a child with aplastic anemia.

This rearrangement joins TRBV20-1 to TRBJ2-1; TRBD2 is a possible D gene (5 bases). The CDR3 runs to 18 residues. V lost 0 bases and J 2 bases, leaving 20 bases between the germline ends. CDR1 and CDR2 (germline): DFQATT, SNEGSKA (reference sequence). CDR3 amino acids: CSARDGPRTGGPYNEQFF. In DNA form, the CDR3 reads TGCAGTGCTAGAGATGGGCCGCGAACGGGCGGGCCCTACAATGAGCAGTTCTTC.

CDR3 residues: CASSYSLDEQYV. DNA for the CDR3: TGTGCCAGCAGTTACTCGTTAGACGAGCAGTACGTC. The chain recombines TRBV6-2 or TRBV6-3 with TRBJ2-7; D unclear. The ends were cut back, 0 bases at V and 5 bases at J, with 5 bases in the middle. Germline V gives CDR1 MNHEY, CDR2 SVGEGT. The CDR3 totals 12 residues.

This clonotype has a handful of counts. This rearrangement joins TRBV12-3 or TRBV12-4 to TRBJ2-2; perhaps TRBD2 as D (5 bases). Trimming cost V 4 bases and J 4 bases, with 10 bases left between them. CDR3 size: 14 residues. The CDR3 here is CASSSWTATGELFF. The CDR3 DNA reads TGTGCCAGCAGTTCCTGGACTGCCACCGGGGAGCTGTTTTTT.

The V call is TRBV18, the J call TRBJ1-4, with no clear D. Between the trimmed V and J ends, which lost 6 bases and 0 bases, there was a span of 14 bases. The CDR3 totals 16 residues. CDR1 KGHSH and CDR2 LQKENI come from the germline V gene. For the CDR3, the DNA is TGTGCCAGCTCCCCATTTGATCCTGCAACTAATGAAAAACTGTTTTTT. This gives the protein CASSPFDPATNEKLFF. Full variable domain (remainder filled in from reference TRBV18 and TRBJ1-4): NAGVMQNPRHLVRRRGQEARLRCSPMKGHSHVYWYRQLPEEGLKFMVYLQKENIIDESGMPKERFSAEFPKEGPSILRIQQVVRGDSAAYFCASSPFDPATNEKLFFGSGTQLSVL.

At least ten counts were recorded for this clonotype. The genes are TRBV20-1 and TRBJ2-5; unclear D gene. CDR3 length equals 12 residues. V lost 5 bases to trimming and J lost 2 bases, with 9 bases between them. Germline CDR1 DFQATT, CDR2 SNEGSKA (reference sequence). CDR3 loop: CSALGRQETQYF. The CDR3 DNA reads TGCAGTGCTTTGGGCCGACAAGAGACCCAGTACTTC.

This sequence joins TRBV6-1 and TRBJ1-5; a weak D match, TRBD1 (6 bases). The germline gives CDR1 MNHNS, CDR2 SASEGT. V was cut by 3 bases and J by 5 bases, with 8 bases left in between. This CDR3 is built from 13 residues. CDR3 bases: TGTGCCAGCAGTGACAACAGGGATCAGCCCCAGCATTTT. As protein: CASSDNRDQPQHF.

V and J are TRBV20-1 and TRBJ1-1; D is ambiguous. The CDR3 sequence is 11 residues long. Germline CDR1 is DFQATT and CDR2 is SNEGSKA (reference sequence). CDR3 region: CRGGVGTEAFF. The CDR3 DNA reads as TGCAGGGGTGGGGTAGGCACTGAAGCTTTCTTT.

This clonotype was observed a few times. The chain couples TRBV5-1 to TRBJ1-1; 10 bases match TRBD1. The CDR3 spans 14 residues. Germline loops: CDR1 SGHRS, CDR2 YFSETQ. The junction had 5 bases not matched to a gene; V was cut back by 4 bases and J by 5 bases. The CDR3 reads CASSLGTGVTEAFF. The CDR3 DNA sequence: TGCGCCAGCAGCCTGGGGACAGGGGTGACTGAAGCTTTCTTT.

This rearrangement joins TRBV4-2 to TRBJ2-1; tentative D call: TRBD2 (6 bases). Looked up from germline, CDR1 is LGHNA and CDR2 is YNFKEQ. V dropped 5 bases and J dropped 7 bases, with 15 bases sitting between them. This CDR3 is built from 14 residues. In DNA, the CDR3 is TGTGCCAGCAGCAACCCACTAGCTTCAAATGAGCAGTTCTTC. Amino acid sequence: CASSNPLASNEQFF.

The CDR3 here is CSVGSGQLNTEAFF. CDR3 DNA: TGCAGCGTTGGATCGGGACAGCTAAACACTGAAGCTTTCTTT. V is TRBV29-1 and J is TRBJ1-1; 7 bases are a match to TRBD1. In germline, CDR1 is SQVTM, CDR2 ANQGSEA. The V and J ends lost 4 bases and 2 bases, in that order; junction bases with no gene match: 7. CDR3 size: 14 residues.

The V and J genes are TRBV11-2 and TRBJ1-2; 7 bases fit TRBD1. The V segment lost 3 bases and the J segment 4 bases; nucleotides outside the gene matches: 8. This CDR3 region has 15 residues. The germline V gene encodes CDR1 SGHAT and CDR2 FQNNGV. This CDR3 reads CASSFGRGLGYGYTF. CDR3 coding DNA: TGTGCCAGCAGCTTCGGTAGGGGGCTAGGCTATGGCTACACCTTC.

CDR3 nucleotides: TGTGCCAGCAGAGGGAGGACGGGCGCCAGTGAGCAGTTCTTC. Amino acid sequence: CASRGRTGASEQFF. The rearrangement links TRBV6-2 or TRBV6-3 to TRBJ2-1; perhaps TRBD2 as D (6 bases). V lost 6 bases, J lost 9 bases, and 18 bases lay in between. CDR1 is MNHEY, CDR2 SVGEGT, per germline. The CDR3 totals 14 residues.

This clonotype was observed a few times. The V and J genes are TRBV27 and TRBJ2-7; possible D gene TRBD1, 6 bases. This CDR3 contains 15 residues. V was shortened by 4 bases and J by 2 bases, with 15 bases between the two germline ends. Germline CDR1 reads MNHEY; CDR2 reads SMNVEV (reference sequence). The chain's CDR3 is CASSSSGVPTYEQYF. CDR3 DNA: TGTGCCAGCAGTTCTTCAGGGGTACCCACCTACGAGCAGTACTTC.

This chain uses TRBV19 with TRBJ1-5; the match to TRBD1 covers 10 bases. This CDR3 is built from 16 residues. CDR1 is LNHDA and CDR2 is SQIVND in the germline V gene (reference sequence). Trimming at V came to 5 bases and at J to 4 bases, leaving 8 bases not matched to a gene. The CDR3 is CASSLHLDRGNQPQHF. CDR3 nucleotide sequence: TGTGCCAGTAGTCTACACCTGGACAGGGGGAATCAGCCCCAGCATTTT.

The rearrangement joins TRBV5-6 to TRBJ2-1; 9 bases are shared with TRBD1. V was clipped by 4 bases and J by 2 bases; unmatched bases: 10. The CDR3 extends over 17 amino acids. The germline V gene encodes CDR1 SGHDT and CDR2 YYEEEE. The CDR3 nucleotides are TGTGCCAGCAGCCGAAAGGTCCGGGACAGGGCCTACAATGAGCAGTTCTTC. Its translation: CASSRKVRDRAYNEQFF.

The table lists this clonotype with a few counts. The chain employs TRBV18 and TRBJ1-4, with TRBD1 as a possible D gene (5 bases). The V and J ends lost 6 bases and 7 bases respectively, with 21 bases between them. Germline CDR1 is KGHSH and CDR2 is LQKENI. The CDR3 totals 16 residues. In DNA, the CDR3 is TGTGCCAGCTCCCTGCAATGGGACGGCACTTTTGAAAAACTGTTTTTT. Encoded protein: CASSLQWDGTFEKLFF.

The genes are TRBV5-1 and TRBJ1-2; perhaps TRBD1 as D (5 bases). Germline V lookup: CDR1 SGHRS, CDR2 YFSETQ. Between the trimmed V and J ends, which lost 0 bases and 6 bases, there was a span of 15 bases. CDR3 length equals 15 residues. CDR3 DNA: TGCGCCAGCAGCTTGGGGCGACAGCCCCCGGATGGCTACACCTTC. Translating it yields CASSLGRQPPDGYTF.

The chain employs TRBV12-3 or TRBV12-4 and TRBJ2-3, with a tentative D call TRBD2 (5 bases). This CDR3 comprises 15 residues. The ends were cut back, 7 bases at V and 1 base at J, with 15 bases in the middle. DNA of the CDR3: TGTGCCAGCACCCTAAGAGGGCCAGGCACAGATACGCAGTATTTT. This sequence encodes CASTLRGPGTDTQYF.

This clonotype turned up a few times. The chain carries TRBV6-2 or TRBV6-3 and TRBJ2-7; no clear D. This CDR3 has 14 residues. V was trimmed by 0 bases and J by 1 base, leaving 7 bases between them. Germline values: CDR1 MNHEY, CDR2 SVGEGT. CDR3 in DNA: TGTGCCAGCAGTTACTCGCAAGGTTCCTACGAGCAGTACGTC. As protein: CASSYSQGSYEQYV.

The CDR3 DNA sequence: TGTGCCAGCAGCTCTCGGAACTACAATGAGCAGTTCTTC. Translated, it gives CASSSRNYNEQFF. The genes are TRBV7-2 and TRBJ2-1; D is unresolved. CDR3 length equals 13 residues. Trimming took off 4 bases at V and 3 bases at J, with 7 bases between the two ends. The germline V gene has CDR1 SGHTA and CDR2 FQGNSA.

The rearrangement links TRBV12-3 or TRBV12-4 to TRBJ1-1; unclear D gene. The V end was cut by 1 base, the J end by 5 bases, with 8 bases between. The CDR3 length is 13 residues. The CDR3 reads CASSLVGQTEAFF. The CDR3 bases are TGTGCCAGCAGTTTAGTCGGCCAAACTGAAGCTTTCTTT.

V is TRBV11-2 and J is TRBJ1-6; 9 nucleotides agree with TRBD1. The CDR3 contains 19 residues. V dropped 5 bases and J dropped 1; count of bases not matched to a gene: 12. Germline V gene sequence: CDR1 SGHAT, CDR2 FQNNGV. The CDR3 region has the DNA TGTGCCAGCAGCCCGTCAACAGGGGGCTTACGGTCCTATAATTCACCCCTCCACTTT. It specifies CASSPSTGGLRSYNSPLHF. The full variable domain, with the rest looked up from reference TRBV11-2 and TRBJ1-6, is EAGVAQSPRYKIIEKRQSVAFWCNPISGHATLYWYQQILGQGPKLLIQFQNNGVVDDSQLPKDRFSAERLKGVDSTLKIQPAKLEDSAVYLCASSPSTGGLRSYNSPLHFGNGTRLTVT.

The table lists this clonotype with many counts. The chain uses TRBV20-1 and TRBJ1-1; a possible D gene is TRBD1 (6 bases). Per the germline V gene, CDR1 is DFQATT and CDR2 is SNEGSKA (reference sequence). V was trimmed by 3 bases and J by 6 bases, leaving 14 bases between them. The CDR3 loop spans 13 amino acids. The chain's CDR3 is CSARGTGYPEAFF. The CDR3 DNA reads as TGCAGTGCTAGGGGAACAGGGTACCCTGAAGCTTTCTTT.

This clonotype has just a few counts. In nucleotides, the CDR3 is TGTGCCAGCAGCTCCGAGCCCAGGGTAGGAACTGAAGCTTTCTTT. It is translated as CASSSEPRVGTEAFF. V and J are TRBV7-2 and TRBJ1-1; possible D gene TRBD1, 5 bases. The V gene lost 4 bases and the J gene lost 5 bases, with 17 bases spanning the gap. Germline CDR1 is SGHTA and CDR2 is FQGNSA. The CDR3 totals 15 residues.

The chain combines TRBV2 with TRBJ2-7; D is unclear. Germline CDR1 and CDR2: SNHLY and FYNNEI. CDR3 size: 13 residues. V was clipped by 7 bases and J by 0 bases, with 10 bases between them. The DNA of the CDR3 is TGTGCCAGCATCGGTTGGCGCTCCTACGAGCAGTACGTC. The encoded protein is CASIGWRSYEQYV.